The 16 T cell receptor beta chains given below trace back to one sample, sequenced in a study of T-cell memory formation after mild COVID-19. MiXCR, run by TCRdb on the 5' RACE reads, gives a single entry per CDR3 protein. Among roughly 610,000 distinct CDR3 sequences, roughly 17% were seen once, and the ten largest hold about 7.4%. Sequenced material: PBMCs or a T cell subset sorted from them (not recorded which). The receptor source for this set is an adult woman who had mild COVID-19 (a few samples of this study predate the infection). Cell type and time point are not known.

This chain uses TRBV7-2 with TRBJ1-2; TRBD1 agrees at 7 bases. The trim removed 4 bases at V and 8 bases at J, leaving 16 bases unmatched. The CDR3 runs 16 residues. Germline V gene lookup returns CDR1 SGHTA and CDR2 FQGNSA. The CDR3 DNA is TGTGCCAGCAGCTCCCACATTTCCGACAGGGTGGGCGGCTACACCTTC. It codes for CASSSHISDRVGGYTF.

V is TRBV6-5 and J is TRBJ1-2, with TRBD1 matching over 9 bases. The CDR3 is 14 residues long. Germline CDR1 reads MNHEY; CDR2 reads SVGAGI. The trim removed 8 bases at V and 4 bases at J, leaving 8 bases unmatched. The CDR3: CASSTGGRIYGYTF. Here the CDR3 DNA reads TGTGCCAGCTCGACAGGGGGACGAATCTATGGCTACACCTTC.

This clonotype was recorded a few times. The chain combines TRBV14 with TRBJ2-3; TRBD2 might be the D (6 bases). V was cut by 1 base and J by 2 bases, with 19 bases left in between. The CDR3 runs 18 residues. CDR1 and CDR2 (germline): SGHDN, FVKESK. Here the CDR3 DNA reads TGTGCCAGCAGCCAAGTAGGAGGATTAGCGGTTTTCACAGATACGCAGTATTTT. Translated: CASSQVGGLAVFTDTQYF.

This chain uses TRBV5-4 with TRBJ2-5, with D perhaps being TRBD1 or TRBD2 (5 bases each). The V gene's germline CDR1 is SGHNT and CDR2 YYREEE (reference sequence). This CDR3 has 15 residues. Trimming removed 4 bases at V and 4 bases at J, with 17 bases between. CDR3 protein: CASSPRDQTAETQYF. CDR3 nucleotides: TGTGCCAGCAGCCCCCGGGACCAGACCGCAGAGACCCAGTACTTC.

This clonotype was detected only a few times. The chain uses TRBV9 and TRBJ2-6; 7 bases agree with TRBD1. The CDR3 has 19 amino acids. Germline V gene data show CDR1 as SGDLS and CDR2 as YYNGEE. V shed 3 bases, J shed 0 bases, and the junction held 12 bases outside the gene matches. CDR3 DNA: TGTGCCAGCAGCGCCCCGTCCGGGACAGCGGTCTCTGGGGCCAACGTCCTGACTTTC. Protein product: CASSAPSGTAVSGANVLTF.

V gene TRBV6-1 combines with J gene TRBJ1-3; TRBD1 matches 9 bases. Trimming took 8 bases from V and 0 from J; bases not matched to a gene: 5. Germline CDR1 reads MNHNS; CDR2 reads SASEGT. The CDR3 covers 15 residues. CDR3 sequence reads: CASRDRESSGNTIYF. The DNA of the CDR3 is TGTGCCAGCCGGGACAGGGAGAGCTCTGGAAACACCATATATTTT.

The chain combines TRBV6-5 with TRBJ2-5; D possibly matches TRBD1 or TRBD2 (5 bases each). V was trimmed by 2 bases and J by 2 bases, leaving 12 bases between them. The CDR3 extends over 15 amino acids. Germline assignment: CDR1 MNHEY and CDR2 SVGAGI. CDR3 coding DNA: TGTGCCAGCAGTTACGGATCGGGGCCTCAAGAGACCCAGTACTTC. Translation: CASSYGSGPQETQYF.

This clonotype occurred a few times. The CDR3 sequence: CASSSQSGAGNTIYF. For the CDR3, the DNA is TGTGCCAGCAGCTCCCAATCGGGCGCAGGAAACACCATATATTTT. The V gene is TRBV12-3 or TRBV12-4, the J gene TRBJ1-3; D not certain. The germline V and J ends were trimmed by 6 bases and 4 bases, with 16 bases remaining between them. This CDR3 comprises 15 residues.

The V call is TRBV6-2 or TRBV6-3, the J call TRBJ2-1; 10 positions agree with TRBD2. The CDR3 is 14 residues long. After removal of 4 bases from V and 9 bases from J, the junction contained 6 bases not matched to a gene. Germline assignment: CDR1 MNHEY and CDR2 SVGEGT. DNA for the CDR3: TGTGCCAGCAGTTCGGGACTAGCGAGTGGTGAGCAGTTCTTC. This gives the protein CASSSGLASGEQFF.

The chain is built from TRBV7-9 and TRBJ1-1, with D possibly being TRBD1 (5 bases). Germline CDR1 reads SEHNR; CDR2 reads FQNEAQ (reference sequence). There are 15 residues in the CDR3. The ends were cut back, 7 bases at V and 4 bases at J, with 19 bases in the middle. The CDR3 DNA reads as TGTGCCAGCACCCTAGCAGGAGGGGAGGGCACTGAAGCTTTCTTT. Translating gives CASTLAGGEGTEAFF.

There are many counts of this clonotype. CDR3 protein: CASSQVGYF. CDR3 bases: TGCGCCAGCAGTCAAGTCGGGTATTTT. The V call is TRBV23-1, the J call TRBJ2-3; unclear D gene. TRBV23-1 is an ORF; its function is uncertain. V lost 2 bases and J lost 14, with 5 bases in between. The CDR3 runs to 9 residues.

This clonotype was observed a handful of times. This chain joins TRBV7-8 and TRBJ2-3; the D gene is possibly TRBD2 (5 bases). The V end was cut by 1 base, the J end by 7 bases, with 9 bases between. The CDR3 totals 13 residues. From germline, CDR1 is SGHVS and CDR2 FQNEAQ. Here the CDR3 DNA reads TGTGCCAGCAGCTTAGTGGACTTTTATACGCAGTATTTT. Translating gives CASSLVDFYTQYF.

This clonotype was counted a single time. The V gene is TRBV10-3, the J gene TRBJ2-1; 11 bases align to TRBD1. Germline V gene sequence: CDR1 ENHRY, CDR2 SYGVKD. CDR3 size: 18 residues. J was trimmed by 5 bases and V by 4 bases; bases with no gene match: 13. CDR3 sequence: CAISANAPGTGGDNEQFF. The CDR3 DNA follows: TGTGCCATCAGTGCAAATGCCCCGGGGACAGGGGGGGACAATGAGCAGTTCTTC.

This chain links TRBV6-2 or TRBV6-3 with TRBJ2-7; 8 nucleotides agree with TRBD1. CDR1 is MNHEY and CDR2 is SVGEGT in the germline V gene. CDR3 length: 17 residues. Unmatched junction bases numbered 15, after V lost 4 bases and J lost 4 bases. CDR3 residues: CASSSTGAIAYGYEQYF. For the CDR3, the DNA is TGTGCCAGCAGTTCGACAGGGGCCATCGCATATGGTTACGAGCAGTACTTC.

In DNA, the CDR3 is TGTGCCAGCAGCACCCCCCACCGGGGTGGGACCGGGGAGCTGTTTTTT. This gives the protein CASSTPHRGGTGELFF. The chain uses TRBV27 and TRBJ2-2, with D tentatively TRBD2 (5 bases). CDR1 is MNHEY and CDR2 is SMNVEV in the germline V gene (reference sequence). V lost 6 bases and J lost 5, with 19 bases in between. CDR3 size: 16 residues.

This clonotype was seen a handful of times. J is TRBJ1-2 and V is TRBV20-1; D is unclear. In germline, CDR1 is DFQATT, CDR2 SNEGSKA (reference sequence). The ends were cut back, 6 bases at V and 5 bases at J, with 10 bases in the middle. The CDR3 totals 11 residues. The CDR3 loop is CSASDGYGYTF. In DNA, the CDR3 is TGCAGTGCCTCGGACGGGTATGGCTACACCTTC.